A selection of T cell receptor beta chains follows, all from one sample in a study of CD8 T cells in Susac syndrome. Using its own MiXCR run on the immunoSEQ multiplex PCR reads, TCRdb lists one record per CDR3 protein. The table lists about 240,000 distinct CDR3 sequences, 90% to 96% of them singletons. Input material: CD4+ T cells from PBMCs. These receptors were collected from a human donor with Susac syndrome. Both conserved end residues are part of each CDR3. The D gene is left open where the match is weak. Only some rows state a clone size, as once, few, many or a class for expanded clones.

size: .; V: TRBV5-1; D: .; J: TRBJ2-1; DNA: TGCGCCAGCAGACGAGCGGACAATGAGCAGTTCTTC; CDR3: CASRRADNEQFF
size: .; V: TRBV30; D: .; J: TRBJ2-2; DNA: TGTACCTGGAGTCAAGGGAGCGGTCGGGCCGGGGAGCTGTTTTTT; CDR3: CTWSQGSGRAGELFF
size: .; V: TRBV6-5; D: .; J: TRBJ2-5; DNA: TGTGCCAGCAGTGGGACCCTAAGGGACGAGACCCAGTACTTC; CDR3: CASSGTLRDETQYF
size: .; V: TRBV3-1; D: .; J: TRBJ2-2; DNA: TGTGCCAGCAGCAGGACAGTTGAAAGCGGGGAGCTGTTTTTT; CDR3: CASSRTVESGELFF
size: .; V: TRBV7-9; D: .; J: TRBJ2-7; DNA: TGTGCCAGCAGCTTAGCGGCGTCCCACTCCTACGAGCAGTACTTC; CDR3: CASSLAASHSYEQYF
size: .; V: TRBV20-1; D: .; J: TRBJ2-5; DNA: TGCAGTGCTAGAGAGACTCCTTGGGGGACCCAGTACTTC; CDR3: CSARETPWGTQYF
size: .; V: TRBV20-1; D: TRBD2; J: TRBJ2-3; DNA: TGCAGTGCTCCCTCGGCTAGCGGGACAGATACGCAGTATTTT; CDR3: CSAPSASGTDTQYF
size: .; V: TRBV5-1; D: .; J: TRBJ2-5; DNA: TGCGCCAGCAGCTCCGAAGTAGTACCCCAAGAGACCCAGTACTTC; CDR3: CASSSEVVPQETQYF
size: .; V: TRBV20-1; D: .; J: TRBJ2-5; DNA: TGCAGTGCTAGTACTTCGGGGCCCTCCTGGGGGACCCAGTACTTC; CDR3: CSASTSGPSWGTQYF
size: .; V: TRBV15; D: .; J: TRBJ2-5; DNA: TGTGCCACCAGCAGACCCTGGTTGAAGGGGACGGAAGAGACCCAGTACTTC; CDR3: CATSRPWLKGTEETQYF
size: .; V: TRBV20-1; D: .; J: TRBJ1-5; DNA: TGCAGTGCTACCGAGACGCCAGGGCGAGGGAATCAGCCCCAGCATTTT; CDR3: CSATETPGRGNQPQHF
size: .; V: TRBV7-9; D: .; J: TRBJ2-1; DNA: TGTGCCAGCAGCTTACTTTTAGGGGGGAGTGATGAGCAGTTCTTC; CDR3: CASSLLLGGSDEQFF
size: .; V: TRBV24-1; D: .; J: TRBJ1-5; DNA: TGTGCCACCAGTGATGGGATCGAGGTACGGCCCCAGCATTTT; CDR3: CATSDGIEVRPQHF
size: .; V: TRBV7-9; D: .; J: TRBJ2-7; DNA: TGTGCCAGCAGCTTGCCGGGACGCAGATACGAGCAGTACTTC; CDR3: CASSLPGRRYEQYF
size: .; V: TRBV29-1; D: TRBD1; J: TRBJ1-2; DNA: TGCAGCGTTAGGACAGGATCGGGCTACACCTTC; CDR3: CSVRTGSGYTF
size: .; V: TRBV20-1; D: .; J: TRBJ1-2; DNA: TGCAGTGCTAGAGCGGTCGGGTATGGCTACACCTTC; CDR3: CSARAVGYGYTF
size: .; V: TRBV20-1; D: .; J: TRBJ2-1; DNA: TGCAGTGCTACTAGGTTCACGGTCGATGAGCAGTTCTTC; CDR3: CSATRFTVDEQFF
size: .; V: TRBV15; D: .; J: TRBJ1-5; DNA: TGTGCCACCAGGGACTTGGGGATGGTCAATCAGCCCCAGCATTTT; CDR3: CATRDLGMVNQPQHF
size: .; V: TRBV7-9; D: TRBD1; J: TRBJ2-5; DNA: TGTGCCAGCATCCAGACAGGGACCCAAGAGACCCAGTACTTC; CDR3: CASIQTGTQETQYF
size: .; V: TRBV4-1; D: .; J: TRBJ2-7; DNA: TGCGCCAGCAGCCAAGGAGACGGAGTGTACGAGCAGTACTTC; CDR3: CASSQGDGVYEQYF
size: .; V: TRBV27; D: TRBD2; J: TRBJ2-1; DNA: TGTGCCAGCAGTTCAAGGGGGACTAGCGGTGGTGAGCAGTTCTTC; CDR3: CASSSRGTSGGEQFF
size: once; V: TRBV6-5; D: .; J: TRBJ2-7; DNA: TGTGCCAGCAGTTATGGAGGGTGGTACAGAGACTCCTACGAGCAGTACTTC; CDR3: CASSYGGWYRDSYEQYF
size: .; V: TRBV30; D: .; J: TRBJ2-7; DNA: TGTGCCTGGAATAAAGGGCAGGTAACCTACGAGCAGTACTTC; CDR3: CAWNKGQVTYEQYF
size: .; V: TRBV20-1; D: .; J: TRBJ2-3; DNA: TGCAGTGCTAGCACGAACGCAGATACGCAGTATTTT; CDR3: CSASTNADTQYF
size: .; V: TRBV12-3/TRBV12-4; D: .; J: TRBJ1-5; DNA: TGTGCCAGCAGTTACAGCCTTAACAATCAGCCCCAGCATTTT; CDR3: CASSYSLNNQPQHF
size: .; V: TRBV2; D: TRBD2; J: TRBJ2-5; DNA: TGTGCCAGCAGTGAAGCGGGACTAGTAGCCCAGTACTTC; CDR3: CASSEAGLVAQYF
size: .; V: TRBV11-2; D: TRBD1; J: TRBJ2-3; DNA: TGTGCCAGCAGCACGCGACAGGGGGTCACAGATACGCAGTATTTT; CDR3: CASSTRQGVTDTQYF
size: .; V: TRBV29-1; D: .; J: TRBJ2-1; DNA: TGCAGCGTTGAATACGGGAGAAGCTCCTACAATGAGCAGTTCTTC; CDR3: CSVEYGRSSYNEQFF
size: .; V: TRBV14; D: .; J: TRBJ2-3; DNA: TGTGCCAGCAGCCAAAATGAAGTGGGTACGCAGTATTTT; CDR3: CASSQNEVGTQYF
size: .; V: TRBV28; D: TRBD1; J: TRBJ2-7; DNA: TGTGCCAGCAGTTTGGGGGACAGGGCTCAGGAGCAGTACTTC; CDR3: CASSLGDRAQEQYF
size: .; V: TRBV29-1; D: TRBD1; J: TRBJ1-5; DNA: TGCAGGCCCTCCGGACAGGGGCGTTGGCAGCCCCAGCATTTT; CDR3: CRPSGQGRWQPQHF
size: .; V: TRBV28; D: TRBD1; J: TRBJ2-2; DNA: TGTGCCAGCACGGGGACAGGGAGTACCGGGGAGCTGTTTTTT; CDR3: CASTGTGSTGELFF
size: .; V: TRBV19; D: TRBD1; J: TRBJ2-1; DNA: TGTGCCAGTAGTTTTAGCTGGGGACAGGGAAATGAGCAGTTCTTC; CDR3: CASSFSWGQGNEQFF
size: .; V: TRBV7-8; D: .; J: TRBJ1-1; DNA: TGTGCCAGCAGCGTGGGGCGCGTGAACACTGAAGCTTTCTTT; CDR3: CASSVGRVNTEAFF
size: .; V: TRBV11-1; D: .; J: TRBJ1-1; DNA: TGTGCCAGCAGCCTTACAGACCTGAACACTGAAGCTTTCTTT; CDR3: CASSLTDLNTEAFF
size: .; V: TRBV29-1; D: .; J: TRBJ2-3; DNA: TGCAGCGTTATGGGCCGTTTGAGCCCAGATACGCAGTATTTT; CDR3: CSVMGRLSPDTQYF
size: .; V: TRBV18; D: .; J: TRBJ2-3; DNA: TGTGCCAGCTCAGAAGCGGCAGGTGACGGCACAGATACGCAGTATTTT; CDR3: CASSEAAGDGTDTQYF